This T cell receptor (beta chain) was identified during a study of shared clonotypes between healthy human individuals (dated by TCRdb to about 2020). Context from the whole study: The cohort comprised a couple of women and three men aged 18 to 49 years. For each donor, three plates each were used for CD4 naive and CD4 memory, two plates were used for CD8 naive, and one plate was used for CD8 memory. To estimate repertoire size and how much clonotypes are shared between individuals, the study performed deep sequencing of blood TCR repertoires from five healthy adults. Different laboratories and diverse techniques were used to prepare libraries and sequence TCR repertoires, to increase sequencing depth and limit assay-specific biases. Each donor's leukapheresis produced roughly between roughly 0.85 and 10 billion PBMCs. Summary of the overall study and its limitations: Clonotypes shared by all four sorted-subset donors showed higher generation probabilities than non-shared clonotypes. Naive subsets generally had larger estimated clonotype richness than memory subsets did. Sampling was restricted to blood, and TCR repertoires in tissue are likely to differ from TCR repertoires in blood. When several donors were compared, the shared fraction of clonotypes was about 5.2% for naive CD4, 3.5% to 4% for naive CD8, more than 2% for memory CD4, and 0.4% for memory CD8. Because the study included only a small number of donors, the genetic and exposure-history diversity represented was limited. Pairwise subsampling led to the expectation that sequencing depth would affect the degree of clonotype sharing among donors. Rarefaction of sorted-subset datasets indicated incomplete sequencing despite the large sequencing depth.

Worth noting for this clone: The antigen it binds to is not known. No base qualities exist here, and no much larger clone lies one base off it.

From the cysteine through the phenylalanine, the CDR3 covers 16 amino acids. The retained sequence is limited to the CDR3, 48 bases, with the frame set at the first base. Relative to germline, V is 1 base shorter and J is 2 bases shorter, with 11 bases between their ends. In the germline V gene (reference sequence), CDR1 corresponds to SEHNR and CDR2 to FQNEAQ. Healthy HIV-negative adults with no recently reported acute infections or vaccinations were included as donors. Only Caucasian adults living in Nashville, Tennessee, USA were represented among the donors. CD4+ T cells were enriched by magnetic negative selection; naive cells were then positively selected on CD45RA, and the negative fraction formed the memory subset. Blood was obtained by leukapheresis, after which PBMCs were separated by Ficoll-Histopaque density gradient centrifugation and cryopreserved in liquid nitrogen vapor phase. Analytical flow cytometry was used to check the purity and quantity of every magnetically sorted T cell population. Genomic DNA was isolated from each sorted fraction and quantified by UV absorbance on a Nanodrop 2000c.

Using the deep immunoSEQ assay, multiplex PCR amplified TCR CDR3 regions from genomic DNA. For each cell subset, the extracted genomic DNA was distributed evenly across all wells of several immunoSEQ 96-well plates, and each plate served as one replicate. For sorted subsets, each replicate PCR was loaded with approximately 200 ng genomic DNA, equivalent to about 30,000 T cell genomes. The purified libraries were quantified using a Qubit 3.0 fluorometer, sized with a Bioanalyzer 2100, and then quantified again using the KAPA Library Quantification kit. Every immunoSEQ 96-well plate was sequenced on a separate single-read 150-cycle Illumina NextSeq 550 flow cell. The authors' analysis ran thus. Because only junctional sequences without quality scores were contained in the immunoSEQ output, filtering matching that applied to full-length reads could not be performed. Sequences were annotated with PyIR, a Python wrapper for IgBLAST v1.9, using IMGT germline references to assign V/J genes and CDR3. Any read was removed if the V/J assignment was weak (E-value above 1e-6), the CDR3 was missing, or the read contained stop codons, out-of-frame junctions, or ambiguous translated residues. V3J clonotypes were defined as sequences sharing the same inferred V gene, J gene, and CDR3 amino acid sequence. The percentage overlap between two repertoires was calculated by dividing the number of shared unique clonotypes by the size of the smaller repertoire. RTK rarefaction, the Chao1 estimator, and Recon v2.1 estimates of unobserved clonotypes were used to assess repertoire richness. OLGA was used to compute generation probabilities for all TCRbeta clonotypes that the gDNA method yielded from a handful of donors. The table was pulled from immuneACCESS by TCRdb, which kept in-frame rearrangements only. Such tables lose some clones; where checked, under half of the loss comes from unresolved V genes, and the rest has no known cause. That table furnishes V, J and clone size, whereas the DNA furnished D and trimming. The sample yields about 2 million clones; 85% to 95% were counted once. The ten largest clones add up to 0.1% to 0.15% of the sample.

The clonotype was recovered from a man aged 18 to 29 in good health. Sequences were obtained from naive CD4+ T cells sorted from blood. The cell subset or site tag for this specimen amounts to: CD45RA+ positively selected. The V and J segments used are TRBV7-9 and TRBJ2-2; the D gene cannot be resolved reliably. CDR3 loop: CASSLDGRSNTGELFF. The nucleotide sequence is given as TGTGCCAGCAGCTTAGATGGCAGGAGCAACACCGGGGAGCTGTTTTTT.